Listed here are 21 T cell receptor beta chains from one sample, sequenced in a study of T cells in Graves' hyperthyroidism and ophthalmopathy. TCR beta CDR3 regions were amplified from RNA. RT-PCR in the first round (using the HTBI primer set) targeted the TCR CDR3. TCRdb re-called the multiplex PCR reads through MiXCR, storing one row per CDR3 protein. Altogether 350,000 to 400,000 distinct CDR3 sequences are present, roughly 13% being singletons, with the ten largest covering approximately 9.9%. The sequenced sample consisted of blood. Receptors were obtained from an older woman with Graves' hyperthyroidism.

This clonotype was observed many times. The chain carries TRBV6-1 and TRBJ2-5; D might be TRBD2 (5 bases). This CDR3 is built from 15 residues. V lost 4 bases to trimming and J lost 0 bases, with 12 bases between them. Germline CDR1 MNHNS, CDR2 SASEGT. The chain's CDR3 is CASSVSGSDQETQYF. The DNA of the CDR3 is TGTGCCAGCAGTGTTTCCGGTAGCGACCAAGAGACCCAGTACTTC.

This clonotype has a count of ten or more. The V call is TRBV7-8, the J call TRBJ1-4, with 7 bases aligning to TRBD1. Germline V gives CDR1 SGHVS, CDR2 FQNEAQ. The V and J ends lost 5 bases and 5 bases, in that order; junction bases with no gene match: 8. The CDR3 runs to 15 residues. CDR3 residues: CASSPYRGGNEKLFF. The CDR3 DNA follows: TGTGCCAGCAGCCCTTACAGGGGAGGGAATGAAAAACTGTTTTTT.

V gene TRBV30 combines with J gene TRBJ2-7; D is possibly TRBD2 (5 bases). Germline values: CDR1 GTSNPN, CDR2 SVGIG (reference sequence). Trimming shortened V by 5 bases and J by 6 bases, and 14 bases separated the two germline ends. The CDR3 contains 12 residues. DNA of the CDR3: TGTGCCTGGGGTCCGGGGATAATCGAGCAGTACTTC. Amino acid sequence: CAWGPGIIEQYF. Filled out from reference TRBV30 and TRBJ2-7, the complete variable domain reads SQTIHQWPATLVQPVGSPLSLECTVEGTSNPNLYWYRQAAGRGLQLLFYSVGIGQISSEVPQNLSASRPQDRQFILSSKKLLLSDSGFYLCAWGPGIIEQYFGPGTRLTVT.

This clonotype has a handful of counts. The chain employs TRBV3-1 and TRBJ1-3, with D perhaps matching TRBD1 (5 bases). This CDR3 comprises 15 residues. Between the trimmed V and J ends, which lost 4 bases and 2 bases, there was a span of 12 bases. Looked up from germline, CDR1 is LGHDT and CDR2 is YNNKEL (reference sequence). The CDR3 loop reads CASSRRGGTGNTIYF. CDR3 bases: TGTGCCAGCAGCCGGCGGGGGGGTACTGGAAACACCATATATTTT. Filled out from reference TRBV3-1 and TRBJ1-3, the complete variable domain reads DTAVSQTPKYLVTQMGNDKSIKCEQNLGHDTMYWYKQDSKKFLKIMFSYNNKELIINETVPNRFSPKSPDKAHLNLHINSLELGDSAVYFCASSRRGGTGNTIYFGEGSWLTVV.

This clonotype came up many times. The chain recombines TRBV18 with TRBJ1-3; D ambiguous. The CDR3 extends over 15 amino acids. CDR1 KGHSH and CDR2 LQKENI come from the germline V gene. V dropped 6 bases and J dropped 0 bases, with 12 bases sitting between them. The CDR3 loop is CASSRRDNSGNTIYF. The CDR3 DNA follows: TGTGCCAGCTCTCGACGTGACAACTCTGGAAACACCATATATTTT.

The table lists this clonotype with a few counts. This chain connects TRBV7-9 to TRBJ2-1, with D hard to call. The CDR3 length is 13 residues. The V gene lost 6 bases and the J gene lost 5 bases, with 11 bases spanning the gap. Per the germline V gene, CDR1 is SEHNR and CDR2 is FQNEAQ (reference sequence). CDR3 amino acids: CASRMLEDNEQFF. The CDR3 coding sequence is TGTGCCAGCAGGATGTTGGAAGACAATGAGCAGTTCTTC.

The sample holds many counts of this clonotype. This chain connects TRBV18 to TRBJ2-5; 13 bases line up with TRBD2. The CDR3 sequence is 16 residues long. Trimming removed 3 bases from V and 7 bases from J; junction bases left unmatched: 8. Germline CDR1 and CDR2: KGHSH and LQKENI. The CDR3, as DNA: TGTGCCAGCTCACCTGACGGACTAGCGGGAGTTGGGACCCAGTACTTC. Encoded protein: CASSPDGLAGVGTQYF.

This chain connects TRBV12-3 or TRBV12-4 to TRBJ1-1; the D gene is possibly TRBD1 (5 bases). The ends were cut back, 5 bases at V and 1 base at J, with 8 bases in the middle. The CDR3 runs to 13 residues. CDR3 coding DNA: TGTGCCAGCAGTAAACAGGAGAACACTGAAGCTTTCTTT. Amino acid sequence: CASSKQENTEAFF.

The chain uses TRBV4-1 and TRBJ2-5, with D unresolved. There are 13 residues in the CDR3. Trimming stripped 1 base from V and 5 bases from J, with 8 bases between. Germline CDR1 and CDR2: MGHRA and YSYEKL. This chain's CDR3 is CASSQGPLETQYF. Written as DNA, the CDR3 is TGCGCCAGCAGCCAAGGGCCGCTGGAGACCCAGTACTTC.

The sample holds many counts of this clonotype. This chain links TRBV5-1 with TRBJ2-1; D remains ambiguous. Trimming removed 0 bases at V and 9 bases at J, with 13 bases between. The CDR3 loop spans 14 amino acids. CDR1 is SGHRS and CDR2 is YFSETQ in the germline V gene. The CDR3 nucleotides are TGCGCCAGCAGCTTGGCCCACCTTGGAAGTGAGCAGTTCTTC. This encodes CASSLAHLGSEQFF.

At least ten counts were recorded for this clonotype. The chain carries TRBV7-2 and TRBJ2-7; D might be TRBD1 (6 bases). Trimming left V 5 bases short and J 0 bases short, with 14 bases between. Per the germline V gene, CDR1 is SGHTA and CDR2 is FQGNSA. The CDR3 is 15 amino acids. For the CDR3, the DNA is TGTGCCAGCAGCAACGGACAGTTGACCTCCTACGAGCAGTACTTC. Its translation: CASSNGQLTSYEQYF. The full variable domain, completed using reference TRBV7-2 and TRBJ2-7, is GAGVSQSPSNKVTEKGKDVELRCDPISGHTALYWYRQSLGQGLEFLIYFQGNSAPDKSGLPSDRFSAERTGGSVSTLTIQRTQQEDSAVYLCASSNGQLTSYEQYFGPGTRLTVT.

This clonotype was observed at least ten times. V is TRBV7-2 and J is TRBJ2-1, with TRBD2 matching over 7 bases. CDR3 length equals 16 residues. CDR1 and CDR2 from the germline V gene are SGHTA and FQGNSA. V lost 1 base to trimming and J lost 1 base; unmatched junction nucleotides: 4. CDR3 in amino acids: CASSLVAGVSYNEQFF. The CDR3, as DNA: TGTGCCAGCAGCTTAGTGGCGGGAGTGTCCTACAATGAGCAGTTCTTC.

The chain combines TRBV20-1 with TRBJ1-1, with unresolved D. V lost 6 bases to trimming and J lost 6 bases, with 20 bases between them. The germline gives CDR1 DFQATT, CDR2 SNEGSKA (reference sequence). The CDR3 runs 14 residues. This CDR3 is CSAHLTSWSAEAFF. CDR3 DNA sequence: TGCAGTGCCCATCTGACGAGCTGGTCCGCTGAAGCTTTCTTT.

This clonotype came up many times. The rearrangement joins TRBV18 to TRBJ2-1, with TRBD2 identical over 7 bases. Germline V gene data show CDR1 as KGHSH and CDR2 as LQKENI. J lost 8 bases, V lost 5 bases, and 15 bases had no gene match. The CDR3 is 16 residues long. The CDR3 protein is CASSSGGGTALYEQFF. Here the CDR3 DNA reads TGTGCCAGCTCATCCGGGGGAGGGACGGCTTTGTATGAGCAGTTCTTC.

This clonotype was observed a handful of times. This chain connects TRBV27 to TRBJ2-3; TRBD2 is a possible D gene (6 bases). Looked up from germline, CDR1 is MNHEY and CDR2 is SMNVEV (reference sequence). V was pared by 7 bases and J by 2 bases, with 13 bases between. The CDR3 covers 14 residues. The CDR3 is CASTRDWDTDTQYF. Written as DNA, the CDR3 is TGTGCCAGCACCCGGGACTGGGACACAGATACGCAGTATTTT.

The V call is TRBV19, the J call TRBJ1-3; D not resolved. The V end was cut by 8 bases, the J end by 0 bases, with 14 bases between. Germline-derived CDR1 and CDR2 are LNHDA and SQIVND (reference sequence). The CDR3 covers 15 residues. CDR3 protein: CASQFGLTSGNTIYF. CDR3 bases: TGTGCCAGTCAATTCGGGTTAACCTCTGGAAACACCATATATTTT.

The sample holds many counts of this clonotype. The V call is TRBV30, the J call TRBJ2-4; D may be TRBD2 (6 bases). Trimming cost V 4 bases and J 7 bases, with 14 bases left between them. CDR1 GTSNPN and CDR2 SVGIG come from the germline V gene (reference sequence). This CDR3 is 13 amino acids long. The CDR3 region is CAWTPGGGNIQYF. CDR3 coding DNA: TGTGCCTGGACCCCGGGCGGAGGGAACATTCAGTACTTC. Using reference TRBV30 and TRBJ2-4 for the parts outside the CDR3, the full variable domain is SQTIHQWPATLVQPVGSPLSLECTVEGTSNPNLYWYRQAAGRGLQLLFYSVGIGQISSEVPQNLSASRPQDRQFILSSKKLLLSDSGFYLCAWTPGGGNIQYFGAGTRLSVL.

This clonotype has more than one count but fewer than ten. This chain joins TRBV30 and TRBJ2-7, with 8 bases identical to TRBD1. In germline, CDR1 is GTSNPN, CDR2 SVGIG (reference sequence). Trimming at V came to 5 bases and at J to 1 base, leaving 1 base not matched to a gene. The CDR3 sequence is 12 residues long. CDR3 bases: TGTGCCTGGGACAGGGGTTCCTACGAGCAGTACTTC. This translates into CAWDRGSYEQYF.

This clonotype has at least ten counts. V usage is TRBV3-1 and J usage is TRBJ2-1, with D unresolved. The germline V and J ends were trimmed by 4 bases and 2 bases, with 9 bases remaining between them. The CDR3 spans 14 residues. Germline loops: CDR1 LGHDT, CDR2 YNNKEL (reference sequence). CDR3 in amino acids: CASSPSSAYNEQFF. The CDR3 DNA reads as TGTGCCAGCAGCCCCTCGTCGGCCTACAATGAGCAGTTCTTC.

The rearrangement uses TRBV2 and TRBJ1-1; D uncertain. The V end lost 7 bases, the J end lost 1 base, and 10 bases lay between the germline ends. In germline, CDR1 is SNHLY, CDR2 FYNNEI. The CDR3 extends over 13 amino acids. CDR3 in amino acids: CASNSRQNTEAFF. CDR3 in DNA: TGTGCCAGCAATTCTCGACAGAACACTGAAGCTTTCTTT.

This clonotype was seen ten or more times. V usage is TRBV10-2 and J usage is TRBJ1-2; D is unresolved. The V end was cut by 0 bases, the J end by 6 bases, with 11 bases between. CDR3 size: 14 residues. In germline, CDR1 is WSHSY, CDR2 SAAADI. The CDR3 coding sequence is TGCGCCAGCAGTGAGTCAGGGCCCGGGGATGGCTACACCTTC. It codes for CASSESGPGDGYTF.